These 10 T cell receptor beta chains were all obtained from the same sample, sequenced in a study of T-cell reconstitution after alpha-beta-depleted transplantation in children. Preparing the TCRbeta library involved the use of unique molecular identifiers. TCRdb reprocessed the PCR reads with MiXCR, giving one entry per CDR3 protein. The sample holds approximately 500,000 distinct CDR3 sequences, under 12% seen once. Sequenced material: PBMCs, taken before TCRalphabeta/CD19-depleted stem cell transplant. Every receptor here comes from a child aged 2 to 10 with inherited bone marrow failure, due to receive a stem cell transplant.

This clonotype was counted many times. CDR3 nucleotides: TGTGCCAGCAGCCCCCGTAATTCCGGGGAGCTGTTTTTT. This gives the protein CASSPRNSGELFF. The chain recombines TRBV9 with TRBJ2-2; D remains unclear. CDR3 length: 13 amino acids. Germline CDR1 and CDR2: SGDLS and YYNGEE. Between the trimmed V and J ends, which lost 4 bases and 6 bases, there was a span of 10 bases.

This clonotype has at least ten counts. The chain is built from TRBV7-2 and TRBJ1-5; possible D gene TRBD1, 5 bases. CDR3 length: 14 amino acids. Per the germline V gene, CDR1 is SGHTA and CDR2 is FQGNSA. Deletions cut 2 bases from V and 10 bases from J, with 15 bases between. The CDR3 region is CASSLTGGFHPQHF. The CDR3 coding sequence is TGTGCCAGCAGCTTAACGGGGGGGTTTCACCCCCAGCATTTT.

This clonotype was picked up many times. The chain recombines TRBV12-3 or TRBV12-4 with TRBJ1-5; TRBD1 is a possible D gene (5 bases). This CDR3 comprises 14 residues. V dropped 6 bases and J dropped 6 bases, with 15 bases sitting between them. The CDR3 spells CASRPDSAAQPQHF. The CDR3, as DNA: TGTGCCAGCAGACCAGACAGCGCCGCTCAGCCCCAGCATTTT.

This clonotype was seen at least ten times. This chain joins TRBV30 and TRBJ1-2, with 11 bases aligning to TRBD1. CDR1 is GTSNPN and CDR2 is SVGIG in the germline V gene (reference sequence). This CDR3 has 16 amino acids. V shed 3 bases and J 4 bases; nucleotides not matched to a gene: 10. CDR3 region: CAWRRDRGAPIYGYTF. CDR3 DNA sequence: TGTGCCTGGAGGCGGGACAGGGGGGCGCCCATCTATGGCTACACCTTC.

This clonotype showed up many times. This sequence joins TRBV12-3 or TRBV12-4 and TRBJ2-7, with 9 bases lining up with TRBD1. CDR3 length: 14 amino acids. Germline trimming cut 6 bases from V and 5 bases from J; bases unmatched to any gene: 8. CDR3 sequence (DNA): TGTGCCAGCAGCCCTGGGGGACAGGGAGACGAGCAGTACTTC. It specifies CASSPGGQGDEQYF.

This clonotype was counted only a few times. The chain carries TRBV30 and TRBJ2-3; D ambiguous. Per germline, CDR1 GTSNPN and CDR2 SVGIG (reference sequence). The V end was cut by 2 bases, the J end by 8 bases, with 8 bases between. This CDR3 is 11 amino acids long. The CDR3 is CAWSQEVTQYF. CDR3 DNA sequence: TGTGCCTGGAGTCAAGAGGTTACGCAGTATTTT.

This clonotype occurred many times. J is TRBJ2-2 and V is TRBV5-1; D unclear. Germline V CDR1 and CDR2: SGHRS, YFSETQ. This CDR3 has 14 amino acids. V lost 0 bases to trimming and J lost 4 bases, with 7 bases between them. CDR3 coding DNA: TGCGCCAGCAGCTTGGTGGACGGCACCGGGGAGCTGTTTTTT. Amino acids: CASSLVDGTGELFF.

This clonotype was detected ten times or more. The CDR3 here is CASSLGVTENPRNQPQHF. CDR3 coding DNA: TGTGCCAGCAGCTTAGGGGTTACAGAGAACCCTCGCAATCAGCCCCAGCATTTT. V usage is TRBV7-8 and J usage is TRBJ1-5; D not resolved. The CDR3 is made up of 18 amino acids. In germline, CDR1 is SGHVS, CDR2 FQNEAQ. Trimming removed 1 base at V and 2 bases at J, with 18 bases between.

The sample holds one count of this clonotype. A much larger clone differs by one base, so this may be a read error. This chain connects TRBV9 to TRBJ1-2; no firm D call. The CDR3 runs to 15 residues. Germline lookup yields CDR1 SGDLS and CDR2 YYNGEE. The CDR3 DNA follows: TGTGACAGCAGCGTAGGCCCAGAGCCTAACTATGGCTACACCTTC. This sequence encodes CDSSVGPEPNYGYTF.

This rearrangement joins TRBV2 to TRBJ1-5, with D unclear. Germline V CDR1 and CDR2: SNHLY, FYNNEI. Deletions cut 6 bases from V and 6 bases from J, with 12 bases between. This CDR3 spans 13 amino acids. CDR3 protein: CASSSTRAQPQHF. In nucleotides, the CDR3 is TGTGCCAGCAGCTCCACAAGGGCTCAGCCCCAGCATTTT.